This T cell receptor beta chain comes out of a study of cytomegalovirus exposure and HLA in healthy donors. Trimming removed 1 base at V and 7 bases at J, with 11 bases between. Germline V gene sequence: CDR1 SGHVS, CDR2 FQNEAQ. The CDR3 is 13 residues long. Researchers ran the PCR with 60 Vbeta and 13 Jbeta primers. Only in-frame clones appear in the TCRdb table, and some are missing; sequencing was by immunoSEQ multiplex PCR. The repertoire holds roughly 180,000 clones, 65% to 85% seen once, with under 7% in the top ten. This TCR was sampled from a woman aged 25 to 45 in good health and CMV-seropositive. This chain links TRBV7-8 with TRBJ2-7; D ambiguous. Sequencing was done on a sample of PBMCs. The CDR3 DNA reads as TGTGCCAGCAGCTTAGAATTGGGCCGGGAGCAGTACTTC. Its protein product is CASSLELGREQYF. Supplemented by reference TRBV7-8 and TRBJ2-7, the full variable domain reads GAGVSQSPRYKVAKRGQDVALRCDPISGHVSLFWYQQALGQGPEFLTYFQNEAQLDKSGLPSDRFFAERPEGSVSTLKIQRTQQEDSAVYLCASSLELGREQYFGPGTRLTVT.